This T cell receptor (beta chain) was identified during a study of long-term antiretroviral therapy in people with HIV. The table lists this clone with a few counts. What it binds is unknown. Running of the v3.0 immunoSEQ assay took place at survey level. Clones were sequenced by immunoSEQ multiplex PCR, and TCRdb holds only the in-frame ones, with some missing. The sample yields about 34,000 clones, more than 75% seen once. Overall study findings and caveats: Within the repertoire, clones expanded before ART were dominant at all time points. Repertoires from HIV showed CDR3 length ranges narrower than those of controls. ART adherence, viral resistance and therapy changes were not recorded. Diversity went up after ART and still fell short of transplant donor controls.

The sequences come from unsorted PBMCs, collected just over 2.7 years before starting antiretroviral therapy. The sequence was obtained from a woman in her twenties or thirties with HIV.

The CDR3 DNA follows: TGTGCCAGCAGCTTAGTAAGGGTCGACTTCGGCTCCTATAATTCACCCCTCCACTTT. Its protein product is CASSLVRVDFGSYNSPLHF. The rearrangement uses TRBV7-6 and TRBJ1-6; D remains ambiguous. Germline lookup yields CDR1 SGHVS and CDR2 FNYEAQ. The CDR3 is made up of 19 amino acids. The V and J ends lost 1 base and 0 bases respectively, with 16 bases between them.